The 14 T cell receptor beta chains presented below share a single source sample, sequenced in a study of cytomegalovirus exposure and HLA in healthy donors (dated by TCRdb to the late 2010s). Library preparation employed the immunoSEQ multiplex PCR assay. For the multiplex PCR, a mixture combining 60 forward primers for TCR Vbeta segments and 13 reverse primers for TCR Jbeta segments was used. Here the immuneACCESS table is served through TCRdb, limited to in-frame sequences with V and J called. Missing clones are a known gap in these copies; in checked studies unresolved V genes cover under half, and the rest lacks a known reason. The sample yields about 200,000 clones; approximately 70% were counted once. About 2% of the sample is taken by the ten largest. The sequenced sample consisted of PBMCs. These receptors were obtained from a woman in her 30s in good health and CMV-seronegative.

This clone occurred a few times. This chain connects TRBV7-2 to TRBJ1-1; D remains ambiguous. In germline, CDR1 is SGHTA, CDR2 FQGNSA. Trimming pared 0 bases from V and 8 bases from J, leaving 10 bases between. The CDR3 is made up of 13 amino acids. CDR3 in DNA: TGTGCCAGCAGCTTAGCCCCGCAGGTAGAAGCTTTCTTT. This translates into CASSLAPQVEAFF. The full variable domain, in which reference TRBV7-2 and TRBJ1-1 provide the parts outside the CDR3, is GAGVSQSPSNKVTEKGKDVELRCDPISGHTALYWYRQSLGQGLEFLIYFQGNSAPDKSGLPSDRFSAERTGGSVSTLTIQRTQQEDSAVYLCASSLAPQVEAFFGQGTRLTVV.

This clone was observed a few times. The CDR3 DNA reads TGTGCCAGCAGTGACTCCGGGCAGGGGGCAAAGGGCTACACCTTC. It is translated as CASSDSGQGAKGYTF. This chain links TRBV6-4 with TRBJ1-2; 8 bases fit TRBD1. The CDR3 loop spans 15 amino acids. Germline trimming cut 0 bases from V and 8 bases from J; bases unmatched to any gene: 8. The germline V gene has CDR1 MRHNA and CDR2 SNTAGT.

The V and J genes are TRBV5-6 and TRBJ2-1, with TRBD2 matching over 15 bases. From germline, CDR1 is SGHDT and CDR2 YYEEEE. The V and J ends lost 4 bases and 3 bases, in that order; junction bases with no gene match: 5. The CDR3 is 17 amino acids. CDR3 coding DNA: TGTGCCAGCAGCGAGGGACTAGCGGGGGGCATCTACAATGAGCAGTTCTTC. It specifies CASSEGLAGGIYNEQFF.

The genes are TRBV2 and TRBJ1-5, with D maybe TRBD1 (6 bases). V lost 2 bases, J lost 2 bases, and 7 bases lay in between. The CDR3 length is 14 residues. Per the germline V gene, CDR1 is SNHLY and CDR2 is FYNNEI. CDR3 DNA sequence: TGTGCCAGCAGTGAAAGACAGGGCAATCAGCCCCAGCATTTT. It translates to CASSERQGNQPQHF. The complete variable domain, with remaining parts taken from reference TRBV2 and TRBJ1-5, reads EPEVTQTPSHQVTQMGQEVILRCVPISNHLYFYWYRQILGQKVEFLVSFYNNEISEKSEIFDDQFSVERPDGSNFTLKIRSTKLEDSAMYFCASSERQGNQPQHFGDGTRLSIL.

V is TRBV2 and J is TRBJ2-2; D gene ambiguous. Trimming stripped 1 base from V and 4 bases from J, with 10 bases between. The CDR3 extends over 15 amino acids. Germline V lookup: CDR1 SNHLY, CDR2 FYNNEI. Written as DNA, the CDR3 is TGTGCCAGCAGTGAAGTTGGGCAACCCACCGGGGAGCTGTTTTTT. This gives the protein CASSEVGQPTGELFF.

The chain combines TRBV29-1 with TRBJ1-2; possibly TRBD1 for D (5 bases). This CDR3 spans 11 amino acids. Trimming stripped 0 bases from V and 8 bases from J, with 7 bases between. CDR1 SQVTM and CDR2 ANQGSEA come from the germline V gene. In DNA, the CDR3 is TGCAGCGTTGAAGAAGGGGAAGGCTACACCTTC. Residues: CSVEEGEGYTF.

V is TRBV25-1 and J is TRBJ2-7; the D gene is possibly TRBD1 (6 bases). Trimming removed 6 bases at V and 5 bases at J, with 11 bases between. The CDR3 has 12 residues. Germline CDR1 reads MGHDK; CDR2 reads SYGVNS. Here the CDR3 DNA reads TGTGCCAGCAGAAAACAGGGTAACGAGCAGTACTTC. Translation gives CASRKQGNEQYF.

The rearrangement links TRBV2 to TRBJ2-6; D perhaps matches TRBD1 (6 bases). Germline V gene sequence: CDR1 SNHLY, CDR2 FYNNEI. V was pared by 6 bases and J by 0 bases, with 15 bases between. The CDR3 runs 17 residues. In DNA form, the CDR3 reads TGTGCCAGCAGGGGGGCACCTTTTTACTCTGGGGCCAACGTCCTGACTTTC. This sequence encodes CASRGAPFYSGANVLTF.

The CDR3 bases are TGTGCCAGCAGTGAGAGCGGGGGGGCTTACGAGCAGTACTTC. This translates into CASSESGGAYEQYF. This chain links TRBV2 with TRBJ2-7; 10 nucleotides line up with TRBD2. The CDR3 totals 14 residues. The germline CDR1 and CDR2 sequences are SNHLY and FYNNEI. Trimming took 3 bases from V and 4 from J; bases not matched to a gene: 3. The entire variable domain, with the rest obtained from reference TRBV2 and TRBJ2-7, is as follows: EPEVTQTPSHQVTQMGQEVILRCVPISNHLYFYWYRQILGQKVEFLVSFYNNEISEKSEIFDDQFSVERPDGSNFTLKIRSTKLEDSAMYFCASSESGGAYEQYFGPGTRLTVT.

The CDR3 region is CASSQRGGTEAFF. CDR3 nucleotide sequence: TGCGCCAGCAGCCAAAGGGGGGGCACTGAAGCTTTCTTT. This rearrangement joins TRBV4-1 to TRBJ1-1, with D perhaps TRBD1 (6 bases). Germline V gives CDR1 MGHRA, CDR2 YSYEKL. The CDR3 has 13 residues. Trimming cost V 2 bases and J 4 bases, with 8 bases left between them.

The chain joins TRBV19 to TRBJ2-1; D is perhaps TRBD2 (6 bases). The germline V gene encodes CDR1 LNHDA and CDR2 SQIVND (reference sequence). V shed 8 bases and J shed 10 bases, with 15 bases lying between them. This CDR3 is built from 12 residues. This CDR3 reads CASRDIGSEQFF. DNA for the CDR3: TGTGCCAGTCGCGACATCGGGAGCGAGCAGTTCTTC.

This clone has a handful of counts. This rearrangement joins TRBV19 to TRBJ2-5; 7 nucleotides agree with TRBD1. The CDR3 is 15 residues long. Germline assignment: CDR1 LNHDA and CDR2 SQIVND (reference sequence). V gave up 5 bases and J gave up 0 bases; unmatched junction bases: 6. The CDR3 DNA sequence: TGTGCCAGTAGTTTAGGACAGGCCAACCAAGAGACCCAGTACTTC. It is translated as CASSLGQANQETQYF.

The rearrangement uses TRBV7-9 and TRBJ2-7; TRBD1 aligns across 9 bases. Germline V lookup: CDR1 SEHNR, CDR2 FQNEAQ (reference sequence). The J segment lost 3 bases and the V segment lost 5 bases, leaving 8 bases of the junction unmatched. The CDR3 has 15 residues. The CDR3 region has the DNA TGTGCCAGCAGCCCCCGATTGACAGGGGGCTACGAGCAGTACTTC. This encodes CASSPRLTGGYEQYF.

V is TRBV4-1 and J is TRBJ1-2; D remains unclear. The V end was cut by 0 bases, the J end by 7 bases, with 15 bases between. The CDR3 sequence is 15 residues long. Per the germline V gene, CDR1 is MGHRA and CDR2 is YSYEKL. DNA of the CDR3: TGCGCCAGCAGCCAAGATGAGTCCGGGTCCGGTGGCTACACCTTC. Translation gives CASSQDESGSGGYTF.